This T cell receptor beta chain was recovered during a study of blood T cell repertoires in COVID-19. Study overall: PBMCs, B-cell-depleted T cells, or T cells were the source of the cDNA or gDNA that made up the material.

This CDR3 region has 16 residues. Trimming cost V 4 bases and J 8 bases, with 21 bases left between them. CDR1 is MNHEY and CDR2 is SMNVEV in the germline V gene (reference sequence). Sequenced by immunoSEQ multiplex PCR; TCRdb stores in-frame clones only, minus some. Found here are some 510,000 clones, roughly 90% of them singletons; the top ten hold 1.5% to 2%. All enrollees were roughly 18 to 89 years old and from 20 to 25 US areas. Clinical history as reported by participants underpinned cohort assignment. The sequencing input was PBMCs or T cells enriched from blood (not recorded which). J is TRBJ2-1 and V is TRBV27, with D tentatively TRBD2 (6 bases). This TCR came from a woman aged 40 to 50 who had recovered from COVID-19. CDR3 nucleotides: TGTGCCAGCAGTTCCCCCCCGGAGGGCAAGAAGCATGAGCAGTTCTTC. Its protein is CASSSPPEGKKHEQFF.